Listed here are 4 T cell receptor beta chains from one sample, sequenced in a study of CD8 T cells in Susac syndrome. RNA was extracted with the RNeasy kit, and a quantity of about 0.45 to 1 ug was reverse transcribed using random hexamers. MiXCR was run by TCRdb on the immunoSEQ multiplex PCR reads, yielding one entry per CDR3 protein. The sample holds some 200,000 distinct CDR3 sequences, roughly 94% seen once. The source material was CD8+ T cells from PBMCs. These receptors all come from a human donor with Susac syndrome.

The genes are TRBV7-9 and TRBJ2-5; D may correspond to TRBD1 or TRBD2 (6 bases each). CDR3 size: 15 residues. The germline V gene encodes CDR1 SEHNR and CDR2 FQNEAQ (reference sequence). Trimming took off 5 bases at V and 1 base at J, with 14 bases between the two ends. The CDR3 bases are TGTGCCAGCAGCCGGGGGCCCCTAGGCCAAGAGACCCAGTACTTC. This encodes CASSRGPLGQETQYF.

This chain joins TRBV27 and TRBJ2-3; 9 bases line up with TRBD2. The V segment lost 4 bases and the J segment 2 bases; nucleotides outside the gene matches: 4. Germline V CDR1 and CDR2: MNHEY, SMNVEV (reference sequence). CDR3 length: 15 amino acids. The CDR3 protein is CASSSPSGATDTQYF. The CDR3 DNA reads TGTGCCAGCAGTTCTCCTAGCGGGGCCACAGATACGCAGTATTTT.

This rearrangement joins TRBV11-1 to TRBJ2-5; maybe TRBD1 (6 bases). Germline-derived CDR1 and CDR2 are SGHAT and FQDESV (reference sequence). This CDR3 is 13 amino acids long. The V gene lost 7 bases and the J gene lost 2 bases, with 11 bases spanning the gap. The DNA of the CDR3 is TGTGCCAGCAAGTACAGGGCTCAAGAGACCCAGTACTTC. Translation gives CASKYRAQETQYF.

This clonotype came up once. This chain connects TRBV5-1 to TRBJ2-7, with 7 nucleotides matching TRBD1. The CDR3 totals 13 residues. Looked up from germline, CDR1 is SGHRS and CDR2 is YFSETQ. Trimming took 0 bases from V and 6 from J; bases not matched to a gene: 3. The CDR3 reads CASSLERTGEQYF. CDR3 DNA sequence: TGCGCCAGCAGCTTGGAACGGACAGGCGAGCAGTACTTC.